This T cell receptor (beta chain) was profiled in a study of tumor and adjacent non-tumor tissue in lung cancer. Study in general: There were about 12 adenocarcinoma, a couple of squamous cell carcinoma and 1 small cell lung cancer cases.

Of note for this clonotype: The antigen remains unidentified. The germline gene is not matched at one end of the junction; a read error may be the cause.

The study, taken as a whole, reports: Significantly higher TCR diversity was found in tumor than normal lung. Tumor repertoires had a smaller top 100 clone share than normal lung.

The CDR3 covers 13 residues. The V gene's germline CDR1 is MNHEY and CDR2 SVGEGT. Three rounds of nested PCR, following a modified ARM-PCR protocol, produced the TCRbeta library. One entry per CDR3 protein results from TCRdb running MiXCR on the multiplex PCR reads. Of about 110,000 distinct CDR3 sequences listed, roughly 80% are singletons. The template was RNA from unsorted bulk tissue. Donors were chemotherapy-naive, newly diagnosed lung cancer surgical patients in China, August–late 2014. The TCR originated in a woman in her sixties with non-small cell lung cancer. The J gene is TRBJ1-5, the V gene TRBV6-2 or TRBV6-3; D perhaps matches TRBD1 (6 bases). The sample was lung tumor tissue. CDR3 protein: CASTSQGFQPQHF. The CDR3 DNA sequence: TGTGCCAGCACATCACAGGGATTTCAGCCCCAGCATTTC.